The clone carrying this T cell receptor beta chain came up many times. No antigen is known for it. A much larger clone lies one base from this, so it may be a read error. Patients were all untreated before their thyroid surgery. These data belong to a study of metastatic and nonmetastatic thyroid tumors. Study-level background: Samples came from malignant and benign thyroid patients, and repertoires were compared across blood and tumor or nodule tissue.

In the original workflow: Building a distant-metastasis classifier for papillary thyroid cancer drew on CDR3 differences across clinicopathological groups. With MiXCR, TCRdb called clones anew from the PCR reads. These V and J calls rely on TCRdb rather than the paper's analysis. Of tens of thousands of clones in the sample, more than 9.5% were seen once. CDR3 length: 15 amino acids. V lost 3 bases and J lost 3, with 14 bases in between. Germline CDR1 and CDR2: MNHNS and SASEGT. Points from the study as a whole: In both blood and tumor samples, TCR beta diversity was reported significantly higher for malignant than benign nodules.

The TCR was taken from a female donor with papillary thyroid cancer or a benign thyroid nodule (not recorded which). Some clones in this sample may be carry-over from other donors' samples. This rearrangement joins TRBV6-1 to TRBJ1-2; D call uncertain. Sequencing was carried out using blood. CDR3 protein: CASSDIGKGYYGYTF. The DNA for the CDR3 is TGTGCCAGCAGTGACATAGGAAAAGGGTACTATGGCTACACCTTC.